These 24 T cell receptor beta chains came from one sample sequenced in a study of OX40 agonist ivuxolimab in advanced cancers. This table comes from immunoSEQ multiplex PCR, and its TCRdb copy is limited to in-frame clones, with some not included. The table records 76,000 or so clones, 80% to 90% of them present only once. The sequencing here drew on CD4+ or CD8+ T cells sorted from blood, taken in a trial of the OX40 agonist ivuxolimab. These receptors originate from an adult with an advanced solid tumor such as melanoma, head and neck, liver or kidney cancer.

This sequence joins TRBV29-1 and TRBJ2-7; D uncertain. Germline CDR1 SQVTM, CDR2 ANQGSEA. The CDR3 has 12 amino acids. Trimming took off 0 bases at V and 3 bases at J, with 6 bases between the two ends. The CDR3 spells CSVEDHRYEQYF. Written as DNA, the CDR3 is TGCAGCGTTGAAGACCACCGCTACGAGCAGTACTTC.

Worth noting for this clone: Other DNA sequences in the sample encode the same CDR3. J is TRBJ1-1 and V is TRBV9; no firm D call. V lost 2 bases to trimming and J lost 5 bases, with 7 bases between them. CDR1 SGDLS and CDR2 YYNGEE come from the germline V gene. This CDR3 comprises 12 residues. The DNA of the CDR3 is TGTGCCAGCAGCGTGGGTGATACTGAAGCTTTCTTT. Its translation is CASSVGDTEAFF. Looking up the rest from reference TRBV9 and TRBJ1-1 gives the full variable domain: DSGVTQTPKHLITATGQRVTLRCSPRSGDLSVYWYQQSLDQGLQFLIQYYNGEERAKGNILERFSAQQFPDLHSELNLSSLELGDSALYFCASSVGDTEAFFGQGTRLTVV.

J is TRBJ2-7 and V is TRBV4-2; either TRBD1 or TRBD2 may supply D (5 bases each). The length of the CDR3 is 18 residues. CDR1 is LGHNA, CDR2 YNFKEQ, per germline. V lost 0 bases and J lost 1, with 19 bases in between. CDR3 DNA sequence: TGTGCCAGCAGCCAAGATTGGGAACGCTGGGGGTTGTCCTACGAGCAGTACTTC. Protein sequence: CASSQDWERWGLSYEQYF.

V is TRBV12-5 and J is TRBJ2-4; 16 bases agree with TRBD2. The ends lost 4 bases at V and 0 bases at J; junction bases unmatched: 12. Germline assignment: CDR1 LGHNT and CDR2 FRNRAP. The CDR3 is 21 amino acids. CDR3 DNA sequence: TGTGCTAGTGGTTGGATCCCGGGACTAGCGGGAGGGGCCCTAGCCAAAAACATTCAGTACTTC. It encodes CASGWIPGLAGGALAKNIQYF.

This clone appeared a few times. The rearrangement uses TRBV28 and TRBJ1-2; D possibly corresponds to TRBD1 (6 bases). Trimming shortened V by 4 bases and J by 8 bases, and 8 bases separated the two germline ends. The CDR3 runs to 11 residues. Germline CDR1 and CDR2: MDHEN and SYDVKM. CDR3 amino acids: CASSWGQGYTF. In DNA form, the CDR3 reads TGTGCCAGCAGTTGGGGGCAAGGCTACACCTTC.

The gene calls are TRBV7-3 and TRBJ1-6; D unresolved. The CDR3 loop spans 14 amino acids. Trimming took off 3 bases at V and 9 bases at J, with 12 bases between the two ends. The germline gives CDR1 SGHTA, CDR2 FQGTGA. Written as DNA, the CDR3 is TGTGCCAGCAGCTTGCGTAGGGAGGCTTCACCCCTCCACTTT. Translated: CASSLRREASPLHF.

The chain carries TRBV10-3 and TRBJ2-6; 10 bases are shared with TRBD1. Unmatched junction bases numbered 2, after V lost 4 bases and J lost 2 bases. CDR1 and CDR2 from the germline V gene are ENHRY and SYGVKD. The CDR3 is 16 amino acids. The CDR3 bases are TGTGCCATCAGTGCGACAGGGGGCGCTGGGGCCAACGTCCTGACTTTC. Residues: CAISATGGAGANVLTF.

This clone was seen only a few times. The V call is TRBV7-2, the J call TRBJ2-7, with D perhaps given as TRBD1 or TRBD2 (5 bases each). Per the germline V gene, CDR1 is SGHTA and CDR2 is FQGNSA. The CDR3 length is 15 residues. V was shortened by 1 base and J by 7 bases, with 17 bases between the two germline ends. The CDR3 here is CASSLDGARVEEQYF. CDR3 nucleotides: TGTGCCAGCAGCTTAGATGGGGCGCGGGTGGAGGAGCAGTACTTC.

The CDR3 coding sequence is TGTGCCAGCAGTTCACCCTTAGGACTAGCGGACCATTACGAGCAGTACTTC. Amino acids: CASSSPLGLADHYEQYF. J is TRBJ2-7 and V is TRBV28, with TRBD2 matching over 10 bases. The germline V gene has CDR1 MDHEN and CDR2 SYDVKM. This CDR3 comprises 17 residues. Losses at the gene ends were 4 bases for V and 4 bases for J; bases not matched to a gene: 13.

In its sample, this clone was seen once. This chain links TRBV7-9 with TRBJ1-2, with D possibly TRBD1 on 6 matching bases. Trimming stripped 5 bases from V and 5 bases from J, with 6 bases between. Germline V gene sequence: CDR1 SEHNR, CDR2 FQNEAQ (reference sequence). There are 11 residues in the CDR3. CDR3 residues: CASSQGYGYTF. The DNA for the CDR3 is TGTGCCAGCAGCCAGGGGTATGGCTACACCTTC.

This clone turned up a few times. The rearrangement joins TRBV5-8 to TRBJ2-1, with 10 bases aligning to TRBD2. After removal of 1 base from V and 0 bases from J, the junction contained 1 base not matched to a gene. This CDR3 has 16 residues. Per germline, CDR1 SGHTS and CDR2 YDEGEE. The CDR3 spells CASSLPSGSSYNEQFF. CDR3 sequence (DNA): TGTGCCAGCAGCTTGCCTAGCGGGAGCTCCTACAATGAGCAGTTCTTC.

The CDR3 bases are TGTGCCAGCATCCCCGGGGGCAACACTGAAGCTTTCTTT. This codes for CASIPGGNTEAFF. The chain joins TRBV7-9 to TRBJ1-1; a weak D match, TRBD1 (6 bases). From germline, CDR1 is SEHNR and CDR2 FQNEAQ (reference sequence). This CDR3 region has 13 residues. V was trimmed by 7 bases and J by 2 bases, leaving 11 bases between them.

This clone was seen a few times. The chain is built from TRBV21-1 and TRBJ2-7; the table's D call, TRBD2, has no DNA check behind it. TRBV21-1 is tagged as a pseudogene. This CDR3 region has 13 residues. This chain's CDR3 is CASSQGLGSYQYF. CDR3 in DNA: TGTGCCAGCAGCCAAGGGCTAGGTTCCTATCAGTACTTC.

The V call is TRBV7-3, the J call TRBJ2-2; possibly TRBD1 or TRBD2 for D (5 bases each). Germline V gives CDR1 SGHTA, CDR2 FQGTGA. This CDR3 is built from 16 residues. Trimming shortened V by 1 base and J by 7 bases, and 16 bases separated the two germline ends. CDR3: CASSLRGSGISGELFF. The CDR3 nucleotides are TGTGCCAGCAGCTTAAGGGGGTCAGGGATAAGCGGGGAGCTGTTTTTT.

The chain joins TRBV6-1 to TRBJ1-5; D gene unclear. Germline V gene sequence: CDR1 MNHNS, CDR2 SASEGT. Trimming removed 2 bases from V and 0 bases from J, with 11 bases in between. The CDR3 sequence is 16 residues long. CDR3 sequence (DNA): TGTGCCAGCAGTGAATTTTCAGGTTATAGCAATCAGCCCCAGCATTTT. Protein: CASSEFSGYSNQPQHF.

V and J are TRBV6-5 and TRBJ2-7, with a possible D match to TRBD2 (5 bases). Trimming removed 0 bases from V and 3 bases from J, with 9 bases in between. Germline CDR1 MNHEY, CDR2 SVGAGI. This CDR3 has 14 residues. CDR3 amino acids: CASSYSHRGYEQYF. The CDR3 DNA follows: TGTGCCAGCAGTTACTCACACCGGGGCTACGAGCAGTACTTC.

The J gene is TRBJ2-3, the V gene TRBV11-2; tentative D call: TRBD2 (7 bases). The length of the CDR3 is 14 residues. V gave up 5 bases and J gave up 4 bases, with 13 bases separating them. The germline V gene has CDR1 SGHAT and CDR2 FQNNGV. This CDR3 is CASSPGGLADTQYF. In DNA form, the CDR3 reads TGTGCCAGCAGCCCGGGGGGCCTTGCAGATACGCAGTATTTT.

The chain links TRBV2 to TRBJ2-1; D is uncertain. This CDR3 has 14 amino acids. Trimming took 1 base from V and 0 from J, leaving 4 bases between them. Germline CDR1 and CDR2: SNHLY and FYNNEI. CDR3 nucleotides: TGTGCCAGCAGTGAAGTTGGCTCCTACAATGAGCAGTTCTTC. Amino acid sequence: CASSEVGSYNEQFF.

The chain employs TRBV27 and TRBJ2-1; 12 nucleotides align to TRBD2. Germline lookup yields CDR1 MNHEY and CDR2 SMNVEV (reference sequence). V was clipped by 5 bases and J by 9 bases; unmatched bases: 5. The CDR3 extends over 14 amino acids. The CDR3, as DNA: TGTGCCAGCAGTGGACTAGCGGGGAGAAGTGAGCAGTTCTTC. As protein: CASSGLAGRSEQFF.

This chain links TRBV30 with TRBJ2-7; TRBD1 agrees at 8 bases. J gave up 1 base and V 3 bases, and 5 bases lay outside the gene matches. This CDR3 region has 14 residues. Germline V gives CDR1 GTSNPN, CDR2 SVGIG (reference sequence). CDR3 nucleotides: TGTGCCTGGAGCCGGACAGGGTGGTCCTACGAGCAGTACTTC. It is translated as CAWSRTGWSYEQYF.

This chain connects TRBV5-8 to TRBJ2-5; D uncertain. The J call is doubtful: the DNA matches TRBJ2-7 better. Looked up from germline, CDR1 is SGHTS and CDR2 is YDEGEE. The CDR3 loop spans 11 amino acids. The CDR3 region is CASSFSYEQYF. CDR3 DNA sequence: TGTGCCAGCAGCTTCTCCTACGAGCAGTACTTC.

This chain uses TRBV6-5 with TRBJ2-3; D is perhaps TRBD2 (5 bases). The V end lost 11 bases, the J end lost 0 bases, and 12 bases lay between the germline ends. In germline, CDR1 is MNHEY, CDR2 SVGAGI. The CDR3 sequence is 13 residues long. The DNA of the CDR3 is TGTGCCGCCCGGCGGGCTAGCACAGATACGCAGTATTTT. Translated, it gives CAARRASTDTQYF.

The J gene is TRBJ2-1, the V gene TRBV4-1; TRBD1 matches at 7 bases. The CDR3 contains 16 residues. The V segment lost 1 base and the J segment 0 bases; nucleotides outside the gene matches: 3. The germline V gene encodes CDR1 MGHRA and CDR2 YSYEKL. In nucleotides, the CDR3 is TGCGCCAGCAGCCAAGTCGGGACAGCCTCCTACAATGAGCAGTTCTTC. The encoded protein is CASSQVGTASYNEQFF.

This clone was detected only once. The chain has TRBV10-2 and TRBJ1-5, with TRBD1 matching over 10 bases. Per germline, CDR1 WSHSY and CDR2 SAAADI. J was trimmed by 2 bases and V by 5 bases; bases with no gene match: 9. CDR3 size: 17 residues. CDR3 loop: CASSRDRGIGGNQPQHF. DNA of the CDR3: TGCGCCAGCAGTAGGGACAGGGGAATAGGTGGCAATCAGCCCCAGCATTTT.